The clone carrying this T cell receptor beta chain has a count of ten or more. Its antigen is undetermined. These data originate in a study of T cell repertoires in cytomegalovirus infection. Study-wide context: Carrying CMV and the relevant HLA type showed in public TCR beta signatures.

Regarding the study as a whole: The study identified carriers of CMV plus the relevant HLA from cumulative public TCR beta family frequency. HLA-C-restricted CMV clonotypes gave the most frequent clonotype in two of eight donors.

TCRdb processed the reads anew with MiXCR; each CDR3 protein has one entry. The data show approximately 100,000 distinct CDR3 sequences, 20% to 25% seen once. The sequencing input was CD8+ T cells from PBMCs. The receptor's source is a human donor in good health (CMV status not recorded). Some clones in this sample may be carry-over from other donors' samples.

The CDR3 DNA follows: TGCAGTGCTAGAGCTCCGGCAGGGGACCGCTACGAGCAGTACTTC. It encodes CSARAPAGDRYEQYF. The chain has TRBV20-1 and TRBJ2-7, with TRBD1 as a possible D gene (6 bases). Germline V lookup: CDR1 DFQATT, CDR2 SNEGSKA (reference sequence). V was clipped by 1 base and J by 3 bases, with 16 bases between them. This CDR3 contains 15 residues.